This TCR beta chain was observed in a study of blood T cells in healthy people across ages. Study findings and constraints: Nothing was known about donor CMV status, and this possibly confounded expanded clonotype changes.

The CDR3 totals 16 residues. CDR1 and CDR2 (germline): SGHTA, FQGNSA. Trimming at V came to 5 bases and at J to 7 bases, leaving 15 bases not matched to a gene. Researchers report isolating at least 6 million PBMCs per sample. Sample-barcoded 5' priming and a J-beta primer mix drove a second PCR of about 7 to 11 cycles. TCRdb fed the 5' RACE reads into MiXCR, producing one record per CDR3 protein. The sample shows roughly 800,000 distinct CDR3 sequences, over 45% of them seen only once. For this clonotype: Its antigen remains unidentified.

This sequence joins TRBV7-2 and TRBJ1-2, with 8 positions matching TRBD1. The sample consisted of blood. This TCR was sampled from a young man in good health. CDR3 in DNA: TGTGCCAGCAGCCTAGACAGGGGCGCGGTAGTCGGTGGCTACACCTTC. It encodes CASSLDRGAVVGGYTF.